The TCR beta chain under discussion was sequenced for a study of shared clonotypes between healthy human individuals. Findings and caveats of the study: Tissues were not sampled, only blood, and their repertoires likely differ. About 5.2% was the fraction of naive CD4 clonotypes found shared across four donors. Although depth was large, rarefaction showed that sequencing of the sorted subsets was incomplete.

With respect to this clone: Its antigen is still unknown.

Germline V lookup: CDR1 SGHRS, CDR2 YFSETQ. Between the trimmed V and J ends, which lost 5 bases and 5 bases, there was a span of 16 bases. CDR3 size: 14 residues. Splitting of each subset's genomic DNA was done evenly across several immunoSEQ plates. Assay used: immunoSEQ multiplex PCR; TCRdb lists only in-frame clones, some missing. Seen here are around 940,000 clones, less than 85% observed once, and the top ten hold roughly 1.5%. This clonotype was obtained from a man aged 18 to 30 in good health. Sequencing was done on a sample of memory CD4+ T cells sorted from blood. Subset denoted: CD45RA-negative fraction. This chain links TRBV5-1 with TRBJ1-1; D uncertain. The CDR3 reads CASRNFQAGTEAFF. CDR3 bases: TGCGCCAGCAGGAACTTCCAGGCGGGGACTGAAGCTTTCTTT.